What follows are 25 T cell receptor beta chains derived from one specimen sequenced in a study of early T cells in non-severe SARS-CoV-2 infection (dated by TCRdb to the early 2020s). The library relied on 5' RACE. The instrument was a NextSeq 500. Clones were called with MiXCR by TCRdb after fastp trimmed the public reads at Q25, and only in-frame beta chains were retained. Every distinct CDR3 protein forms one entry, paired with its most common genes and DNA. Present in this sample are roughly 97,000 distinct CDR3 sequences, about 10% of which were seen just once. The ten largest clones represent 4.7% of the sample. The sequencing used whole blood, collected at baseline. All receptors derive from an adult who was a healthcare worker with PCR-confirmed SARS-CoV-2 infection or an uninfected control (not recorded which).

The CDR3: CASSSQAGGSDTQYF. The CDR3 nucleotides are TGTGCCAGCAGCTCCCAAGCTGGTGGCTCAGATACGCAGTATTTT. The chain carries TRBV7-3 and TRBJ2-3; D ambiguous. The CDR3 spans 15 residues. V lost 4 bases to trimming and J lost 4 bases, with 15 bases between them. Germline CDR1 and CDR2: SGHTA and FQGTGA.

This chain connects TRBV14 to TRBJ2-1; 9 bases map to TRBD1. Trimming cost V 4 bases and J 3 bases; bases outside gene matches: 10. The CDR3 runs 17 residues. CDR1 and CDR2 (germline): SGHDN, FVKESK. CDR3 DNA sequence: TGTGCCAGCAGCCGGCTCGACGGGACAGGGCTCTACAATGAGCAGTTCTTC. As protein: CASSRLDGTGLYNEQFF.

CDR3 amino acids: CASSMGQVATNEKLFF. The CDR3 DNA follows: TGTGCCAGCAGCATGGGACAGGTCGCAACTAATGAAAAACTGTTTTTT. The chain uses TRBV5-8 and TRBJ1-4, with 8 bases lining up with TRBD1. Germline assignment: CDR1 SGHTS and CDR2 YDEGEE. The CDR3 sequence is 16 residues long. V dropped 4 bases and J dropped 0; count of bases not matched to a gene: 5.

The gene calls are TRBV11-2 and TRBJ2-1; D is unclear. Germline values: CDR1 SGHAT, CDR2 FQNNGV. The V and J ends lost 7 bases and 0 bases respectively, with 13 bases between them. This CDR3 has 15 residues. In DNA form, the CDR3 reads TGTGCCAGCATCAGGCGGACGGGCTCCTACAATGAGCAGTTCTTC. Encoded protein: CASIRRTGSYNEQFF.

The CDR3 sequence: CSSGTSYNEQFF. CDR3 nucleotides: TGCAGCTCGGGGACCTCCTACAATGAGCAGTTCTTC. This chain uses TRBV29-1 with TRBJ2-1; either TRBD1 or TRBD2 may supply D (5 bases each). This CDR3 has 12 residues. Germline V gives CDR1 SQVTM, CDR2 ANQGSEA. V was clipped by 8 bases and J by 0 bases, with 8 bases between them.

This chain joins TRBV20-1 and TRBJ1-2; 10 bases fit TRBD1. The germline V gene has CDR1 DFQATT and CDR2 SNEGSKA (reference sequence). The CDR3 is 15 residues long. V lost 5 bases, J lost 4 bases, and 10 bases stayed unmatched. The CDR3 loop is CSAANPGQGPYGYTF. CDR3 sequence (DNA): TGCAGTGCTGCTAATCCGGGACAGGGGCCCTATGGCTACACCTTC.

Only a few counts were recorded for this clonotype. CDR3 in DNA: TGTGCCAGCAGTTTATTTGCTAGCGGGCGGACCCAGTACTTC. This gives the protein CASSLFASGRTQYF. The chain links TRBV27 to TRBJ2-5; 8 bases agree with TRBD2. The CDR3 is 14 amino acids. CDR1 is MNHEY, CDR2 SMNVEV, per germline (reference sequence). J gave up 7 bases and V 1 base, and 5 bases lay outside the gene matches.

The rearrangement uses TRBV10-2 and TRBJ2-3; D gene ambiguous. This CDR3 is 13 amino acids long. Trimming removed 4 bases at V and 3 bases at J, with 8 bases between. Germline CDR1 reads WSHSY; CDR2 reads SAAADI. CDR3 residues: CASSVQRTDTQYF. The CDR3, as DNA: TGCGCCAGCAGTGTACAGAGGACAGATACGCAGTATTTT.

This clonotype occurred many times. The CDR3 here is CSVARQGNYEQYF. The DNA of the CDR3 is TGCAGCGTTGCGCGACAGGGGAACTACGAGCAGTACTTC. J is TRBJ2-7 and V is TRBV29-1, with TRBD1 matching over 8 bases. Trimming took 4 bases from V and 3 from J; bases not matched to a gene: 5. The CDR3 is 13 residues long. Germline lookup yields CDR1 SQVTM and CDR2 ANQGSEA.

The V call is TRBV5-6, the J call TRBJ2-4; no clear D. This CDR3 is 13 amino acids long. Trimming stripped 0 bases from V and 8 bases from J, with 9 bases between. Germline V gives CDR1 SGHDT, CDR2 YYEEEE. The CDR3 nucleotides read TGTGCCAGCAGCTTGGTTGTCCGGGACATTCAGTACTTC. It translates to CASSLVVRDIQYF.

The sample holds many counts of this clonotype. CDR3 coding DNA: TGTGCCAGCAGCCAAGAAAACCTGTGGTTGGCTAGCGGGAGACAACAAGAGACCCAGTACTTC. It translates to CASSQENLWLASGRQQETQYF. The chain has TRBV4-2 and TRBJ2-5, with 10 bases fitting TRBD2. The germline gives CDR1 LGHNA, CDR2 YNFKEQ. The V gene end was trimmed by 0 bases and the J gene end by 2 bases; junction bases not matched to a gene: 18. The CDR3 extends over 21 amino acids.

This clonotype was detected many times. The V gene is TRBV29-1, the J gene TRBJ1-5, with D possibly TRBD1 on 6 matching bases. V was cut by 6 bases and J by 2 bases, with 14 bases left in between. Per the germline V gene, CDR1 is SQVTM and CDR2 is ANQGSEA. This CDR3 comprises 14 residues. In DNA, the CDR3 is TGCAGCGTGACGACCGCAGGGGGCAATCAGCCCCAGCATTTT. Translated, it gives CSVTTAGGNQPQHF.

This clonotype was seen a few times. V usage is TRBV30 and J usage is TRBJ1-1; possibly TRBD1 for D (5 bases). The CDR3 has 13 amino acids. Germline loops: CDR1 GTSNPN, CDR2 SVGIG (reference sequence). V was cut by 5 bases and J by 9 bases, with 19 bases left in between. CDR3 amino acids: CAWARDVRGQAFF. CDR3 sequence (DNA): TGTGCCTGGGCCCGGGACGTGCGAGGTCAAGCTTTCTTT.

This clonotype occurred a few times. This chain connects TRBV29-1 to TRBJ2-7; perhaps TRBD1 as D (6 bases). V lost 5 bases to trimming and J lost 6 bases, with 11 bases between them. CDR1 and CDR2 (germline): SQVTM, ANQGSEA. This CDR3 contains 11 residues. Written as DNA, the CDR3 is TGCAGCGTTAGGACAGAACGCGAGCAGTACTTC. Protein: CSVRTEREQYF.

This clonotype was seen repeatedly, ten times or more. This chain connects TRBV7-9 to TRBJ2-7; 7 nucleotides agree with TRBD1. Trimming at V came to 5 bases and at J to 3 bases, leaving 4 bases not matched to a gene. The CDR3 has 13 amino acids. The germline V gene encodes CDR1 SEHNR and CDR2 FQNEAQ (reference sequence). Written as DNA, the CDR3 is TGTGCCAGCAGCAACCGACAGGGCTACGAGCAGTACTTC. Protein: CASSNRQGYEQYF.

This chain joins TRBV6-2 or TRBV6-3 and TRBJ2-7; D is ambiguous. The CDR3 runs 12 residues. V was shortened by 9 bases and J by 0 bases, with 9 bases between the two germline ends. The V gene's germline CDR1 is MNHEY and CDR2 SVGEGT. Here the CDR3 DNA reads TGTGCCAGACAGAACCTCTCCTACGAGCAGTACTTC. It codes for CARQNLSYEQYF.

This clonotype was counted a few times. This chain connects TRBV2 to TRBJ2-3; D tentatively fits TRBD1 or TRBD2 (6 bases each). The V gene's germline CDR1 is SNHLY and CDR2 FYNNEI. Trimming cost V 3 bases and J 0 bases, with 10 bases left between them. The CDR3 has 15 residues. The CDR3: CASSDGGGSTDTQYF. The CDR3, as DNA: TGTGCCAGCAGTGACGGGGGCGGAAGCACAGATACGCAGTATTTT.

The sample holds many counts of this clonotype. V is TRBV5-1 and J is TRBJ2-5, with D unresolved. Trimming took off 3 bases at V and 2 bases at J, with 8 bases between the two ends. Germline-derived CDR1 and CDR2 are SGHRS and YFSETQ. The CDR3 sequence is 13 residues long. CDR3 sequence: CASSSPGQETQYF. The CDR3 region has the DNA TGCGCCAGCAGCTCGCCGGGTCAAGAGACCCAGTACTTC.

The chain carries TRBV9 and TRBJ2-5; tentatively, D is TRBD2 (6 bases). Trimming pared 1 base from V and 5 bases from J, leaving 12 bases between. The CDR3 has 14 amino acids. Germline lookup yields CDR1 SGDLS and CDR2 YYNGEE. This CDR3 reads CASSVNPEGETQYF. The CDR3 region has the DNA TGTGCCAGCAGCGTAAATCCGGAGGGGGAGACCCAGTACTTC. Using reference TRBV9 and TRBJ2-5 for the parts outside the CDR3, the full variable domain is DSGVTQTPKHLITATGQRVTLRCSPRSGDLSVYWYQQSLDQGLQFLIQYYNGEERAKGNILERFSAQQFPDLHSELNLSSLELGDSALYFCASSVNPEGETQYFGPGTRLLVL.

Only a few counts were recorded for this clonotype. The V and J genes are TRBV10-3 and TRBJ2-7; D is unresolved. This CDR3 has 14 residues. Germline values: CDR1 ENHRY, CDR2 SYGVKD. V lost 2 bases and J lost 0, with 8 bases in between. CDR3 DNA sequence: TGTGCCATCAGTGAGCTGGGCAGCTCCTACGAGCAGTACTTC. This codes for CAISELGSSYEQYF.

This clonotype was detected ten times or more. The chain employs TRBV27 and TRBJ2-1; D may match TRBD1 or TRBD2 (5 bases each). Germline CDR1 and CDR2: MNHEY and SMNVEV (reference sequence). The CDR3 totals 17 residues. V shed 6 bases and J shed 4 bases, with 22 bases lying between them. The DNA of the CDR3 is TGTGCCAGCAGCCTACTGGGGGTTTTCCTAGATTACAATGAGCAGTTCTTC. Its protein product is CASSLLGVFLDYNEQFF.

V gene TRBV4-2 combines with J gene TRBJ1-6, with D maybe TRBD1 (5 bases). V was pared by 1 base and J by 8 bases, with 12 bases between. The CDR3 totals 15 residues. Germline CDR1 reads LGHNA; CDR2 reads YNFKEQ. CDR3 region: CASSQGQPRDSPLHF. CDR3 DNA sequence: TGTGCCAGCAGCCAAGGACAGCCCCGGGATTCACCCCTCCACTTT.

The sample holds many counts of this clonotype. The chain joins TRBV12-3 or TRBV12-4 to TRBJ1-1; D perhaps matches TRBD1 (5 bases). Trimming removed 7 bases at V and 4 bases at J, with 7 bases between. The CDR3 has 11 amino acids. The CDR3 region is CASIGGTEAFF. The CDR3 nucleotides read TGTGCCAGCATCGGGGGCACTGAAGCTTTCTTT.

The gene calls are TRBV7-3 and TRBJ2-2; D unresolved. Looked up from germline, CDR1 is SGHTA and CDR2 is FQGTGA. CDR3 length equals 15 residues. Trimming took 5 bases from V and 2 from J, leaving 12 bases between them. CDR3 bases: TGTGCCAGCAGCGCAGACGGCTTTAACACCGGGGAGCTGTTTTTT. It yields the protein CASSADGFNTGELFF.

Worth noting for this clonotype: Just one base apart from a much larger clone, this may be a read error. The chain recombines TRBV7-8 with TRBJ1-6; 9 bases are a match to TRBD1. The CDR3 is 15 amino acids. Germline V lookup: CDR1 SGHVS, CDR2 FQNEAQ. CDR3: CVSSNWGQGSSPLHF. CDR3 sequence (DNA): TGTGTCAGCAGCAATTGGGGACAGGGCAGTTCACCCCTCCACTTT. Filled out from reference TRBV7-8 and TRBJ1-6, the complete variable domain reads GAGVSQSPRYKVAKRGQDVALRCDPISGHVSLFWYQQALGQGPEFLTYFQNEAQLDKSGLPSDRFFAERPEGSVSTLKIQRTQQEDSAVYLCVSSNWGQGSSPLHFGNGTRLTVT.